One sample yielded the 30 T cell receptor beta chains listed below, sequenced in a study of molecular identifiers for immune sequencing clone quantification. TCRdb reprocessed the PCR reads via MiXCR and lists one record per CDR3 protein. The sample lists 460,000 or so distinct CDR3 sequences, about a fifth occurring once. The sample taken for sequencing was naive CD8+ T cells from blood, with Jurkat cell RNA spiked in. Regarding subset: FACS-sorted CD8+CD4-CCR7+CD45RA+ naive T cells. The origin of the receptors is a human donor in good health. Some libraries in this study had Jurkat cell RNA spiked in.

Comment on this clonotype: Given a much more abundant clone one base away, this may be a read error. The J gene is TRBJ2-7, the V gene TRBV6-2 or TRBV6-3; D is perhaps TRBD1 (5 bases). There are 13 residues in the CDR3. The germline gives CDR1 MNHEY, CDR2 SVGEGT. Here the CDR3 DNA reads TGTGCCGGCAGTTACTTAGGGGTGGACGAGCAGTACTTC. Protein sequence: CAGSYLGVDEQYF.

This clonotype was picked up a small number of times. The chain employs TRBV27 and TRBJ2-5, with 7 bases that match TRBD1. V trimming: 5 bases; J trimming: 6 bases; junction bases outside the gene matches: 9. The CDR3 covers 14 residues. Germline lookup yields CDR1 MNHEY and CDR2 SMNVEV (reference sequence). CDR3 sequence: CASSPWTGLKTQYF. The CDR3 bases are TGTGCCAGCAGTCCATGGACAGGACTTAAGACCCAGTACTTC.

The chain has TRBV20-1 and TRBJ2-5; a weak D match, TRBD2 (5 bases). Per germline, CDR1 DFQATT and CDR2 SNEGSKA (reference sequence). The length of the CDR3 is 13 residues. V was trimmed by 6 bases and J by 5 bases, leaving 16 bases between them. CDR3 bases: TGCAGTGCCGAGAGGGCTAGTGCGGAGACCCAGTACTTC. Translation gives CSAERASAETQYF.

The V and J genes are TRBV29-1 and TRBJ1-2, with TRBD1 matching 7 bases. With 4 bases clipped from V and 3 bases from J, the junction kept 17 bases outside the gene matches. The V gene's germline CDR1 is SQVTM and CDR2 ANQGSEA. The CDR3 length is 17 residues. DNA for the CDR3: TGCAGCGTTGTGAGCTGGGACCAGGCAGGGGGACACTATGGCTACACCTTC. Translated, it gives CSVVSWDQAGGHYGYTF.

This clonotype was seen repeatedly, ten times or more. This rearrangement joins TRBV28 to TRBJ2-1; 7 bases align to TRBD1. The J segment lost 4 bases and the V segment lost 5 bases, leaving 5 bases of the junction unmatched. The CDR3 totals 14 residues. CDR1 is MDHEN, CDR2 SYDVKM, per germline. The chain's CDR3 is CASSGTVRYNEQFF. In DNA form, the CDR3 reads TGTGCCAGCAGTGGGACAGTTCGATACAATGAGCAGTTCTTC.

This clonotype was recorded at least ten times. J is TRBJ1-6 and V is TRBV9; 10 positions agree with TRBD1. The CDR3 loop spans 15 amino acids. With 4 bases clipped from V and 8 bases from J, the junction kept 6 bases outside the gene matches. CDR1 is SGDLS and CDR2 is YYNGEE in the germline V gene. The CDR3 reads CASSQTGGSYSPLHF. CDR3 bases: TGTGCCAGCAGCCAGACAGGGGGCTCATATTCACCCCTCCACTTT.

A note on this clonotype: A much larger clonotype is one base distant, so this may be a read error. The chain employs TRBV2 and TRBJ2-7; 7 bases are a match to TRBD1. This CDR3 is built from 16 residues. Germline V CDR1 and CDR2: SNHLY, FYNNEI. The CDR3 coding sequence is TGTGCCAGCAGTGAAGTCGACAGGGTAAGCTCCTACGCGCAGTACTTC. Its translation: CASSEVDRVSSYAQYF.

The genes are TRBV30 and TRBJ1-4; the D is unclear. Trimming stripped 0 bases from V and 6 bases from J, with 5 bases between. The CDR3 has 12 residues. Germline loops: CDR1 GTSNPN, CDR2 SVGIG (reference sequence). The CDR3 is CAWSVIDEKLFF. CDR3 nucleotides: TGTGCCTGGAGTGTAATTGATGAAAAACTGTTTTTT. Filled out from reference TRBV30 and TRBJ1-4, the complete variable domain reads SQTIHQWPATLVQPVGSPLSLECTVEGTSNPNLYWYRQAAGRGLQLLFYSVGIGQISSEVPQNLSASRPQDRQFILSSKKLLLSDSGFYLCAWSVIDEKLFFGSGTQLSVL.

Concerning this clonotype itself: The CDR3 ends on some other residue instead of the conserved phenylalanine or tryptophan, so this is likely a read error. The chain uses TRBV4-1 and TRBJ1-1; D gene uncertain. The CDR3 consists of 11 residues. Trimming stripped 6 bases from V and 0 bases from J, with 2 bases between. Germline V gene sequence: CDR1 MGHRA, CDR2 YSYEKL. As DNA, the CDR3 is TGCGCCAGCAGGATGAACACTGAAGCTTTCCTT. Translated, it gives CASRMNTEAFL.

This clonotype occurred many times. V gene TRBV4-2 combines with J gene TRBJ2-7, with 11 positions matching TRBD2. Germline lookup yields CDR1 LGHNA and CDR2 YNFKEQ. The CDR3 extends over 14 amino acids. After removal of 4 bases from V and 3 bases from J, the junction contained 2 bases not matched to a gene. The CDR3 nucleotides read TGTGCCAGCAGCCCGGGACTAGCGGACTACGAGCAGTACTTC. It codes for CASSPGLADYEQYF.

The genes are TRBV20-1 and TRBJ2-2; no firm D call. Germline V lookup: CDR1 DFQATT, CDR2 SNEGSKA (reference sequence). There are 15 residues in the CDR3. Trimming shortened V by 0 bases and J by 2 bases, and 10 bases separated the two germline ends. The CDR3 protein is CSARDRQFNTGELFF. In nucleotides, the CDR3 is TGCAGTGCTAGAGACAGGCAGTTCAACACCGGGGAGCTGTTTTTT.

This clonotype was recorded at least ten times. V is TRBV29-1 and J is TRBJ2-7; the D gene is possibly TRBD1 (6 bases). V was pared by 4 bases and J by 0 bases, with 10 bases between. The CDR3 covers 13 residues. From germline, CDR1 is SQVTM and CDR2 ANQGSEA. This chain's CDR3 is CSVGGHLSYEQYF. The DNA of the CDR3 is TGCAGCGTTGGGGGACATCTCTCCTACGAGCAGTACTTC.

J is TRBJ2-2 and V is TRBV3-1; 10 bases fit TRBD2. The germline V gene has CDR1 LGHDT and CDR2 YNNKEL (reference sequence). With 6 bases clipped from V and 0 bases from J, the junction kept 13 bases outside the gene matches. This CDR3 contains 19 residues. In DNA form, the CDR3 reads TGTGCCAGCAGTCGAACAAGCGGGGGGGCCCTCGCGAACACCGGGGAGCTGTTTTTT. This translates into CASSRTSGGALANTGELFF.

This clonotype was observed a handful of times. Sequence at one end of the junction differs from germline and may be a read error. The chain uses TRBV13 and TRBJ2-2, with D possibly matching TRBD1 (5 bases). This CDR3 contains 13 residues. Per germline, CDR1 PRHDT and CDR2 FYEKMQ (reference sequence). The chain's CDR3 is CASSIGETGELFF. Here the CDR3 DNA reads TGTGCCAGCAGCATAGGGGAAACCGGGGAGCTGTTTTTT.

This clonotype was seen a single time. The V gene is TRBV6-6, the J gene TRBJ1-6; D unclear. CDR3 length equals 18 residues. Germline CDR1 is MNHNY and CDR2 is SVGAGI (reference sequence). Trimming cost V 0 bases and J 1 base, with 13 bases left between them. The CDR3 DNA reads as TGTGCCAGCAGTTACTCGTCCGGGCCTAGGTCCTATAATTCACCCCTCCACTTT. It codes for CASSYSSGPRSYNSPLHF.

This clonotype was observed a few times. The V call is TRBV7-2, the J call TRBJ2-5; 7 bases line up with TRBD1. Per germline, CDR1 SGHTA and CDR2 FQGNSA. V lost 5 bases, J lost 2 bases, and 5 bases stayed unmatched. The CDR3 runs 14 residues. The CDR3 sequence: CASSRQGQQETQYF. CDR3 nucleotides: TGTGCCAGCAGCCGACAGGGACAACAAGAGACCCAGTACTTC.

This clonotype has more than one count but fewer than ten. The rearrangement joins TRBV7-8 to TRBJ2-1, with D unclear. V was cut by 0 bases and J by 0 bases, with 15 bases left in between. The germline V gene has CDR1 SGHVS and CDR2 FQNEAQ. The CDR3 length is 18 residues. The CDR3 region has the DNA TGTGCCAGCAGCTTAGCGCTCGGAAGCAGGAGCTCCTACAATGAGCAGTTCTTC. Protein product: CASSLALGSRSSYNEQFF.

Ten or more counts support this clonotype. This chain uses TRBV5-1 with TRBJ1-1, with D hard to call. Germline assignment: CDR1 SGHRS and CDR2 YFSETQ. This CDR3 spans 12 amino acids. V gave up 5 bases and J gave up 2 bases, with 7 bases separating them. CDR3 residues: CASRASNTEAFF. DNA of the CDR3: TGCGCCAGCAGGGCATCCAACACTGAAGCTTTCTTT.

In this sample, this clonotype turned up once. A much larger clone differs from this one at a single base, so this may be a read error. This chain uses TRBV7-2 with TRBJ2-7; TRBD2 matches 8 bases. The CDR3 sequence is 15 residues long. Germline CDR1 is SGHTA and CDR2 is FQGNSA. CDR3 protein: CASSSPGTSRYEQHF. CDR3 nucleotides: TGTGCCAGCAGCTCGCCGGGGACTAGTCGCTACGAGCAGCACTTC.

This clonotype was detected ten times or more. The chain employs TRBV6-5 and TRBJ2-2; D ambiguous. This CDR3 spans 14 amino acids. Per germline, CDR1 MNHEY and CDR2 SVGAGI. The V and J ends lost 8 bases and 5 bases respectively, with 15 bases between them. CDR3 sequence reads: CASHVYRGTGELFF. The CDR3 DNA reads TGTGCCAGCCATGTGTATCGTGGGACCGGGGAGCTGTTTTTT.

This clonotype has at least ten counts. The rearrangement joins TRBV9 to TRBJ1-1; D ambiguous. Germline CDR1 is SGDLS and CDR2 is YYNGEE. The CDR3 consists of 14 residues. V was cut by 0 bases and J by 3 bases, with 9 bases left in between. CDR3 protein: CASSVGRSHTEAFF. The CDR3 bases are TGTGCCAGCAGCGTAGGTCGTTCACACACTGAAGCTTTCTTT.

This clonotype was counted at least ten times. The J gene is TRBJ2-7, the V gene TRBV7-9; D is unclear. The CDR3 covers 14 residues. Germline CDR1 and CDR2: SEHNR and FQNEAQ (reference sequence). Trimming cost V 1 base and J 2 bases, with 9 bases left between them. CDR3: CASSLDWQPYEQYF. The DNA of the CDR3 is TGTGCCAGCAGCTTAGACTGGCAACCCTACGAGCAGTACTTC. The entire variable domain, with the rest obtained from reference TRBV7-9 and TRBJ2-7, is as follows: DTGVSQNPRHKITKRGQNVTFRCDPISEHNRLYWYRQTLGQGPEFLTYFQNEAQLEKSRLLSDRFSAERPKGSFSTLEIQRTEQGDSAMYLCASSLDWQPYEQYFGPGTRLTVT.

About this clonotype: A much larger clone is a single base away; this may be a read error. V gene TRBV30 combines with J gene TRBJ1-1; D is perhaps TRBD1 (6 bases). Germline CDR1 reads GTSNPN; CDR2 reads SVGIG (reference sequence). Trimming cost V 4 bases and J 10 bases, with 22 bases left between them. The CDR3 extends over 14 amino acids. CDR3 amino acids: CAWKGTSLPAGAFF. Written as DNA, the CDR3 is TGTGCCTGGAAAGGGACAAGTCTCCCTGCTGGAGCTTTCTTT. Using reference TRBV30 and TRBJ1-1 for the parts outside the CDR3, the full variable domain is SQTIHQWPATLVQPVGSPLSLECTVEGTSNPNLYWYRQAAGRGLQLLFYSVGIGQISSEVPQNLSASRPQDRQFILSSKKLLLSDSGFYLCAWKGTSLPAGAFFGQGTRLTVV.

In its sample, this clonotype was seen many times. The chain carries TRBV29-1 and TRBJ2-1; 10 bases line up with TRBD2. The CDR3 is made up of 13 amino acids. Germline V gives CDR1 SQVTM, CDR2 ANQGSEA. Losses at the gene ends were 7 bases for V and 7 bases for J; bases not matched to a gene: 7. This CDR3 is CSALLAGVNEQFF. CDR3 DNA sequence: TGCAGCGCGTTGCTAGCGGGAGTGAATGAGCAGTTCTTC.

This clonotype was seen repeatedly, ten times or more. The chain joins TRBV30 to TRBJ1-5, with D uncertain. Germline V gene sequence: CDR1 GTSNPN, CDR2 SVGIG (reference sequence). This CDR3 contains 15 residues. Trimming left V 2 bases short and J 4 bases short, with 15 bases between. The DNA for the CDR3 is TGTGCCTGGAGTAACGACGGGTCGGGGAATCAGCCCCAGCATTTT. It translates to CAWSNDGSGNQPQHF. Full variable domain (remainder filled in from reference TRBV30 and TRBJ1-5): SQTIHQWPATLVQPVGSPLSLECTVEGTSNPNLYWYRQAAGRGLQLLFYSVGIGQISSEVPQNLSASRPQDRQFILSSKKLLLSDSGFYLCAWSNDGSGNQPQHFGDGTRLSIL.

A word on this clonotype: A much larger clone lies one base from this, so it may be a read error. This chain joins TRBV19 and TRBJ2-2; 11 nucleotides match TRBD2. The CDR3 length is 19 residues. Looked up from germline, CDR1 is LNHDA and CDR2 is SQIVND (reference sequence). J lost 4 bases, V lost 0 bases, and 10 bases had no gene match. CDR3 sequence (DNA): TGTGCCAGTAGTATAGATCGAGATAGCGGGAGGGTGGTCACCGGGGAGCTGTTTTTT. This encodes CASSIDRDSGRVVTGELFF.

This clonotype was recorded many times. This chain links TRBV7-9 with TRBJ2-3, with TRBD2 matching 14 bases. The CDR3 has 17 residues. Germline trimming cut 4 bases from V and 3 bases from J; bases unmatched to any gene: 6. CDR1 and CDR2 (germline): SEHNR, FQNEAQ (reference sequence). CDR3 loop: CASSYGTSGSRTDTQYF. CDR3 nucleotide sequence: TGTGCCAGCAGCTACGGGACTAGCGGGAGTCGGACAGATACGCAGTATTTT.

The chain has TRBV27 and TRBJ2-1, with TRBD1 as a possible D gene (6 bases). Trimming shortened V by 2 bases and J by 7 bases, and 15 bases separated the two germline ends. The CDR3 runs 15 residues. Looked up from germline, CDR1 is MNHEY and CDR2 is SMNVEV (reference sequence). The chain's CDR3 is CASSLAQGLWNEQFF. In DNA form, the CDR3 reads TGTGCCAGCAGTTTAGCACAGGGTCTTTGGAATGAGCAGTTCTTC.

This clonotype has only a few counts. The J gene is TRBJ2-3, the V gene TRBV18, with D perhaps TRBD1 or TRBD2 (5 bases each). Trimming cost V 4 bases and J 2 bases, with 22 bases left between them. Germline CDR1 reads KGHSH; CDR2 reads LQKENI. The CDR3 extends over 18 amino acids. Here the CDR3 reads CASSLRRNRDVYTDTQYF. Here the CDR3 DNA reads TGTGCCAGCTCACTCCGAAGGAACCGGGACGTATACACAGATACGCAGTATTTT.

There are many counts of this clonotype. The V gene is TRBV7-6, the J gene TRBJ2-5; D tentatively fits TRBD1 or TRBD2 (5 bases each). Trimming removed 2 bases at V and 7 bases at J, with 14 bases between. The germline gives CDR1 SGHVS, CDR2 FNYEAQ. This CDR3 has 14 residues. The CDR3: CASSLSGPLRTQYF. CDR3 DNA: TGTGCCAGCAGCTTATCGGGGCCACTGAGGACCCAGTACTTC.